These 9 T cell receptor beta chains were all obtained from the same sample, sequenced in a study of blood T cell repertoires in COVID-19 (TCRdb year 2020). The receptor library was made with the immunoSEQ multiplex PCR assay. Here the immuneACCESS table is served through TCRdb, limited to in-frame sequences with V and J called. Missing clones are a known gap in these copies; in checked studies unresolved V genes cover under half, and the rest lacks a known reason. Here the sample has tens of thousands of clones; roughly 90% occur a single time. 3.5% to 4% of the sample lies in the top ten. Sequenced input: peripheral blood. These receptors came from a human donor in a cohort sampled during active COVID-19.

V is TRBV19 and J is TRBJ2-1, with 11 bases identical to TRBD2. Per germline, CDR1 LNHDA and CDR2 SQIVND (reference sequence). Trimming at V came to 3 bases and at J to 7 bases, leaving 11 bases not matched to a gene. The CDR3 has 17 amino acids. The CDR3 region has the DNA TGTGCCAGTAGTATGAAGGGTAGCGGGGGGGCGAGAAATGAGCAGTTCTTC. Amino acids: CASSMKGSGGARNEQFF. Complete variable domain (other parts from reference TRBV19 and TRBJ2-1): DGGITQSPKYLFRKEGQNVTLSCEQNLNHDAMYWYRQDPGQGLRLIYYSQIVNDFQKGDIAEGYSVSREKKESFPLTVTSAQKNPTAFYLCASSMKGSGGARNEQFFGPGTRLTVL.

This chain links TRBV28 with TRBJ2-7; a possible D gene is TRBD2 (6 bases). Trimming took 7 bases from V and 4 from J, leaving 17 bases between them. The CDR3 is made up of 14 amino acids. Germline V gene data show CDR1 as MDHEN and CDR2 as SYDVKM. The CDR3 is CASINTGTEYEQYF. CDR3 bases: TGTGCCAGCATAAACACCGGGACTGAGTACGAGCAGTACTTC.

The rearrangement joins TRBV7-2 to TRBJ1-4; 7 nucleotides line up with TRBD1. Germline values: CDR1 SGHTA, CDR2 FQGNSA. The CDR3 sequence is 15 residues long. Germline trimming cut 5 bases from V and 8 bases from J; bases unmatched to any gene: 11. The CDR3 coding sequence is TGTGCCAGCAGCCAGCGACCGGGACAGTTGGAAAAACTGTTTTTT. Translation: CASSQRPGQLEKLFF.

V usage is TRBV3-1 (or the pseudogene TRBV3-2) and J usage is TRBJ1-3; possibly TRBD1 for D (6 bases). Between the trimmed V and J ends, which lost 0 bases and 0 bases, there was a span of 15 bases. The CDR3 loop spans 18 amino acids. Germline loops: CDR1 LGHDT, CDR2 YNNKEL (reference sequence). For the CDR3, the DNA is TGTGCCAGCAGCCAAGAAGGGACAAGAGGGAGCTCTGGAAACACCATATATTTT. Protein: CASSQEGTRGSSGNTIYF.

V and J are TRBV27 and TRBJ2-7; D is unclear. The CDR3 loop spans 15 amino acids. Germline CDR1 reads MNHEY; CDR2 reads SMNVEV (reference sequence). Trimming removed 2 bases at V and 2 bases at J, with 13 bases between. CDR3 sequence: CASSLTSILTYEQYF. For the CDR3, the DNA is TGTGCCAGCAGTTTAACCTCGATCCTAACCTACGAGCAGTACTTC.

This chain joins TRBV5-1 and TRBJ2-7; 14 positions match TRBD2. CDR1 is SGHRS and CDR2 is YFSETQ in the germline V gene. The CDR3 consists of 16 residues. V was clipped by 5 bases and J by 5 bases; unmatched bases: 9. DNA for the CDR3: TGCGCCAGCAGGACTAGCGGGGGGGCGTATCCAAACGAGCAGTACTTC. Its protein product is CASRTSGGAYPNEQYF.

This rearrangement joins TRBV5-4 to TRBJ1-2; 7 bases map to TRBD1. The CDR3 spans 15 residues. V dropped 5 bases and J dropped 5; count of bases not matched to a gene: 12. Germline V gene data show CDR1 as SGHNT and CDR2 as YYREEE (reference sequence). The CDR3 DNA reads TGTGCCAGCAGGTCGGGACAGCCTAACCTATATGGCTACACCTTC. The encoded protein is CASRSGQPNLYGYTF.

This chain connects TRBV19 to TRBJ1-2; a weak D match, TRBD1 (6 bases). This CDR3 is built from 13 residues. CDR1 is LNHDA, CDR2 SQIVND, per germline (reference sequence). Trimming left V 6 bases short and J 6 bases short, with 14 bases between. The CDR3 sequence is CASREGGKDGYTF. DNA of the CDR3: TGTGCCAGTAGGGAGGGGGGGAAGGATGGCTACACCTTC.

The gene calls are TRBV19 and TRBJ2-1, with D perhaps TRBD1 (6 bases). The V end was cut by 4 bases, the J end by 2 bases, with 9 bases between. The germline V gene encodes CDR1 LNHDA and CDR2 SQIVND (reference sequence). The CDR3 totals 14 residues. The CDR3 coding sequence is TGTGCCAGTAGTAATCAGGGGACCTACAATGAGCAGTTCTTC. Translating gives CASSNQGTYNEQFF.